This T cell receptor beta chain is drawn from a study of T cell responses to AZD1222 COVID-19 vaccine. Study in general: Researchers grouped second doses given at about 4 or about 12 weeks into one pool.

Sequencing used immunoSEQ multiplex PCR; TCRdb keeps in-frame clones, though not all of them. This sample has 90,000 to 120,000 clones, with 70% to 90% found just once. In the case of this clone: Antigen specificity is unknown.

Whole-study findings and limits: Clonal diversity was possibly underestimated, and the donors were mostly white British, with more females.

The CDR3 is made up of 14 amino acids. V was pared by 4 bases and J by 2 bases, with 12 bases between. Germline V gene lookup returns CDR1 SGHTA and CDR2 FQGNSA. The source is an adult in good health. The chain couples TRBV7-2 to TRBJ2-7; D may be TRBD1 or TRBD2 (5 bases each). Sequencing used peripheral blood, obtained on day 0 of AZD1222 vaccination. The CDR3 protein is CASSSRDGTYEQYF. CDR3 DNA sequence: TGTGCCAGCAGCTCCCGGGACGGAACCTACGAGCAGTACTTC. The full variable domain, rest sourced from reference TRBV7-2 and TRBJ2-7, is GAGVSQSPSNKVTEKGKDVELRCDPISGHTALYWYRQSLGQGLEFLIYFQGNSAPDKSGLPSDRFSAERTGGSVSTLTIQRTQQEDSAVYLCASSSRDGTYEQYFGPGTRLTVT.